These 13 T cell receptor beta chains share one sample of origin, sequenced in a study of cytomegalovirus exposure and HLA in healthy donors. Use of 60 Vbeta and 13 Jbeta primers characterized the PCR. Some clones are missing from TCRdb's copy, which holds only in-frame ones; the method was immunoSEQ multiplex PCR. The profile shows about 120,000 clones, over 65% of them singletons. The source material was PBMCs. These TCRs come from a female donor in good health and CMV-seronegative.

A few counts support this clone. The V and J genes are TRBV9 and TRBJ2-7, with TRBD1 matching over 8 bases. The germline V gene has CDR1 SGDLS and CDR2 YYNGEE. The CDR3 length is 16 residues. Trimming removed 0 bases from V and 5 bases from J; junction bases left unmatched: 10. The CDR3 region has the DNA TGTGCCAGCAGCGTAGTCCCAGACAGGGGTCTCGACGAGCAGTACTTC. Its protein product is CASSVVPDRGLDEQYF.

This chain uses TRBV7-2 with TRBJ2-3, with 7 bases lining up with TRBD2. CDR3 size: 13 residues. Per the germline V gene, CDR1 is SGHTA and CDR2 is FQGNSA. V shed 7 bases and J 6 bases; nucleotides not matched to a gene: 7. The CDR3 DNA follows: TGTGCCAGCACCACGGGAGCGGGGGATACGCAGTATTTT. It is translated as CASTTGAGDTQYF.

The V call is TRBV6-5, the J call TRBJ1-1; no firm D call. The CDR3 is made up of 13 amino acids. Trimming took off 4 bases at V and 5 bases at J, with 11 bases between the two ends. Germline V gene sequence: CDR1 MNHEY, CDR2 SVGAGI. CDR3 protein: CASSSLSGTEAFF. In DNA, the CDR3 is TGTGCCAGCAGTTCTCTATCAGGAACTGAAGCTTTCTTT.

This clone has more than one count but fewer than ten. The rearrangement links TRBV6-6 to TRBJ2-7, with D maybe TRBD1 (6 bases). Per germline, CDR1 MNHNY and CDR2 SVGAGI (reference sequence). The ends were cut back, 6 bases at V and 3 bases at J, with 18 bases in the middle. This CDR3 comprises 15 residues. CDR3 residues: CASRPSPGDGYEQYF. CDR3 in DNA: TGTGCCAGCAGACCAAGCCCAGGGGATGGCTACGAGCAGTACTTC.

This chain links TRBV2 with TRBJ1-4; 7 positions agree with TRBD1. CDR3 size: 14 residues. The germline CDR1 and CDR2 sequences are SNHLY and FYNNEI. J lost 4 bases, V lost 5 bases, and 4 bases had no gene match. CDR3 sequence reads: CASSRQGSNEKLFF. The CDR3 nucleotides read TGTGCCAGCAGTCGACAGGGAAGTAATGAAAAACTGTTTTTT. Variable domain in full (rest from reference TRBV2 and TRBJ1-4): EPEVTQTPSHQVTQMGQEVILRCVPISNHLYFYWYRQILGQKVEFLVSFYNNEISEKSEIFDDQFSVERPDGSNFTLKIRSTKLEDSAMYFCASSRQGSNEKLFFGSGTQLSVL.

The CDR3 loop is CASSLAATYREKLFF. The DNA of the CDR3 is TGTGCCAGCAGCTTGGCCGCGACCTACAGGGAAAAACTGTTTTTT. This chain uses TRBV5-6 with TRBJ1-4; possible D gene TRBD1, 5 bases. The V end was cut by 0 bases, the J end by 8 bases, with 14 bases between. Germline V gives CDR1 SGHDT, CDR2 YYEEEE. The CDR3 is 15 amino acids.

This clone has only a few counts. J is TRBJ1-3 and V is TRBV11-2, with D possibly TRBD1 on 6 matching bases. The V gene's germline CDR1 is SGHAT and CDR2 FQNNGV. CDR3 size: 17 residues. Trimming stripped 4 bases from V and 2 bases from J, with 18 bases between. The DNA for the CDR3 is TGTGCCAGCAGCTCCGATCCCCCAGGGGCTGCTGGAAACACCATATATTTT. It yields the protein CASSSDPPGAAGNTIYF.

CDR3 amino acids: CASSPPTLEITDTQYF. The CDR3, as DNA: TGTGCCAGCTCACCACCAACACTAGAGATCACAGATACGCAGTATTTT. This sequence joins TRBV18 and TRBJ2-3, with D maybe TRBD2 (5 bases). Trimming pared 0 bases from V and 2 bases from J, leaving 12 bases between. The germline V gene has CDR1 KGHSH and CDR2 LQKENI. This CDR3 has 16 residues.

This clone was detected only once. The gene calls are TRBV6-4 and TRBJ2-1, with TRBD1 matching 7 bases. Germline V gives CDR1 MRHNA, CDR2 SNTAGT. The CDR3 is 15 residues long. V dropped 3 bases and J dropped 5; count of bases not matched to a gene: 7. Here the CDR3 reads CASSERAGGNNEQFF. The CDR3 DNA reads as TGTGCCAGCAGTGAAAGGGCAGGGGGAAACAATGAGCAGTTCTTC.

This clone came up a few times. The chain joins TRBV29-1 to TRBJ1-5; possible D gene TRBD1, 5 bases. V lost 4 bases to trimming and J lost 3 bases, with 13 bases between them. The CDR3 has 14 residues. Per the germline V gene, CDR1 is SQVTM and CDR2 is ANQGSEA. DNA of the CDR3: TGCAGCGTTGTCCAGGGTGATACCAATCAGCCCCAGCATTTT. It specifies CSVVQGDTNQPQHF.

This clone was counted a single time. V gene TRBV7-3 combines with J gene TRBJ2-5; D perhaps matches TRBD1 (6 bases). CDR1 is SGHTA, CDR2 FQGTGA, per germline. The CDR3 spans 13 residues. Trimming stripped 5 bases from V and 5 bases from J, with 12 bases between. The CDR3 DNA sequence: TGTGCCAGCAGCCCGGGACAACTGGAGACCCAGTACTTC. The encoded protein is CASSPGQLETQYF.

This chain connects TRBV4-1 to TRBJ1-2; no firm D call. CDR1 is MGHRA, CDR2 YSYEKL, per germline. CDR3 length: 17 amino acids. Trimming removed 3 bases from V and 2 bases from J, with 19 bases in between. The CDR3 sequence: CASSHYGDPRGNYGYTF. The CDR3 DNA reads as TGCGCCAGCAGCCACTACGGCGACCCGAGAGGAAACTATGGCTACACCTTC.

The count of this clone is one. The chain joins TRBV5-1 to TRBJ2-3; TRBD2 agrees at 8 bases. This CDR3 spans 17 amino acids. Losses at the gene ends were 4 bases for V and 0 bases for J; bases not matched to a gene: 10. Germline CDR1 and CDR2: SGHRS and YFSETQ. DNA for the CDR3: TGCGCCAGCAGCCGCCTCCCCATAGCGGGGAGCACAGATACGCAGTATTTT. It yields the protein CASSRLPIAGSTDTQYF.